The 6 T cell receptor beta chains given below trace back to one sample, sequenced in a study of radiotherapy plus CTLA-4 blockade in lung cancer. Clones were sequenced by immunoSEQ multiplex PCR, and TCRdb holds only the in-frame ones, with some missing. Among 70,000 to 95,000 clones listed, around 83% were seen once. This specimen was peripheral blood, taken from a patient treated with radiotherapy plus ipilimumab. The receptors shown here come from a human donor with non-small cell lung cancer that progressed on radiotherapy plus ipilimumab.

The chain links TRBV4-3 to TRBJ2-3; no definite D call. The CDR3 runs 15 residues. Trimming pared 0 bases from V and 4 bases from J, leaving 11 bases between. Germline CDR1 is LGHNA and CDR2 is YSLEER. DNA of the CDR3: TGCGCCAGCAGCCAAGATCGGCTAGGGCCAGATACGCAGTATTTT. It translates to CASSQDRLGPDTQYF.

The chain uses TRBV19 and TRBJ2-7; unclear D gene. The CDR3 length is 14 residues. Germline assignment: CDR1 LNHDA and CDR2 SQIVND (reference sequence). V gave up 1 base and J gave up 1 base, with 8 bases separating them. The CDR3 coding sequence is TGTGCCAGTAGTATAGTTGGCAGTTCCTACGAGCAGTACTTC. It yields the protein CASSIVGSSYEQYF. Combining the CDR3 with reference TRBV19 and TRBJ2-7 gives the whole variable domain DGGITQSPKYLFRKEGQNVTLSCEQNLNHDAMYWYRQDPGQGLRLIYYSQIVNDFQKGDIAEGYSVSREKKESFPLTVTSAQKNPTAFYLCASSIVGSSYEQYFGPGTRLTVT.

The gene calls are TRBV27 and TRBJ2-7, with D perhaps given as TRBD1 or TRBD2 (5 bases each). CDR1 is MNHEY, CDR2 SMNVEV, per germline (reference sequence). This CDR3 has 16 residues. The ends were cut back, 5 bases at V and 2 bases at J, with 19 bases in the middle. For the CDR3, the DNA is TGTGCCAGCAGTCCCTACCGGGACGGAGGAACCTACGAGCAGTACTTC. Translating it yields CASSPYRDGGTYEQYF.

Points on this clone: One end of the junction varies from germline; a read error may be responsible. The V and J genes are TRBV7-7 and TRBJ2-7; tentative D call: TRBD2 (5 bases). CDR3 size: 14 residues. Germline CDR1 reads SSHAT; CDR2 reads FNYEAQ (reference sequence). The CDR3 protein is CASSLDRGSYEQYF. CDR3 nucleotide sequence: TGTGCTAGCAGCTTAGACCGGGGCTCCTACGAGCAGTACTTC.

The chain links TRBV27 to TRBJ1-1; the D is unclear. The germline V gene encodes CDR1 MNHEY and CDR2 SMNVEV (reference sequence). This CDR3 spans 12 amino acids. V lost 8 bases and J 1 base, leaving 8 bases between the germline ends. CDR3 DNA sequence: TGTGCCAGCCGCTGGGGGAACACTGAAGCTTTCTTT. This sequence encodes CASRWGNTEAFF.

This clone was detected only once. The CDR3 spells CASSLQLDTQYF. The CDR3 region has the DNA TGTGCCAGCAGCTTGCAACTAGACACGCAGTATTTT. The chain recombines TRBV7-9 with TRBJ2-3; TRBD2 is a possible D gene (5 bases). The V end was cut by 3 bases, the J end by 9 bases, with 10 bases between. Per the germline V gene, CDR1 is SEHNR and CDR2 is FQNEAQ (reference sequence). The CDR3 runs 12 residues.